This TCR beta chain derives from a study of human T cells and chemical hapten exposure. Overall study results and limits: No alteration of TCRs above 1 in 1000 frequency was seen with DPC sensitization.

It was from unfractionated whole blood that total RNA was extracted. The CDR3 totals 10 residues. The ends were cut back, 5 bases at V and 7 bases at J, with 5 bases in the middle. The library put unique molecular identifiers onto individual cDNA molecules. As originally analysed: Per-sample TCR counts ranged from about 23,224 to 690,600, median around 88,000. TCRdb re-called the 5' RACE reads through MiXCR, storing one row per CDR3 protein. The authors' filters were not applied to this entry. The sample holds tens of thousands of distinct CDR3 sequences, less than 9.5% seen once. Of note for this clonotype: The antigen is unknown.

The TCR originated in a male donor in good health. The gene calls are TRBV12-3 or TRBV12-4 and TRBJ1-2, with unresolved D. The CDR3 coding sequence is TGTGCCAGCAGTGTCCGTGGCTACACCTTC. Protein sequence: CASSVRGYTF.